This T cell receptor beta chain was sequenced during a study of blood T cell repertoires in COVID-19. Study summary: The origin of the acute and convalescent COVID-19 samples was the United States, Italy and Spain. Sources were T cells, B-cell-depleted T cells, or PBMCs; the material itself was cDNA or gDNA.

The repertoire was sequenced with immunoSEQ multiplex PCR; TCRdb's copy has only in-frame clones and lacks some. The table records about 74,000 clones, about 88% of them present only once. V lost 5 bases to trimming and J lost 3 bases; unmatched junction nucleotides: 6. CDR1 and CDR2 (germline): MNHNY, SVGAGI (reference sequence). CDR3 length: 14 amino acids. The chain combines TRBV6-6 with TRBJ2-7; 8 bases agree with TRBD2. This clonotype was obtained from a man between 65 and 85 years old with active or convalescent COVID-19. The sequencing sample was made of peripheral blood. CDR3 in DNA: TGTGCCAGCAGTCTTACGGGACTAGTCTACGAGCAGTACTTC. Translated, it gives CASSLTGLVYEQYF.